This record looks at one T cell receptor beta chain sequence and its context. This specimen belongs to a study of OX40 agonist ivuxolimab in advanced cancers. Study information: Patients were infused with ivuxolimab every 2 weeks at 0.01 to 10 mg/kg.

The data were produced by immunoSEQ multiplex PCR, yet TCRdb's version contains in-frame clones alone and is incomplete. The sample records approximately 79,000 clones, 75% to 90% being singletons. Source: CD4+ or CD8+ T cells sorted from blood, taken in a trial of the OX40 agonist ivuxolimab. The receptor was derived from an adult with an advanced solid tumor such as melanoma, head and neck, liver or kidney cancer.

The CDR3 loop reads CASSRSASGSADTQYF. The CDR3 coding sequence is TGTGCCAGCAGTCGGTCCGCTAGCGGGAGCGCAGATACGCAGTATTTT. This sequence joins TRBV6-4 and TRBJ2-3, with 10 bases that match TRBD2. This CDR3 is 16 amino acids long. Germline lookup yields CDR1 MRHNA and CDR2 SNTAGT. The V and J ends lost 5 bases and 4 bases, in that order; junction bases with no gene match: 9.